The entry below gives a single T cell receptor (beta chain) sequence along with its context. TCRdb reprocessed the reads with MiXCR, giving one entry per CDR3 protein. The sample contains roughly 230,000 distinct CDR3 sequences, under 25% of which appear only once. The data were taken from a study of T cell repertoires in cytomegalovirus infection. Looked up from germline, CDR1 is SGHTA and CDR2 is FQGNSA. The CDR3 length is 15 residues. V was shortened by 1 base and J by 5 bases, with 14 bases between the two germline ends. The TCR comes from a human donor in good health (CMV status not recorded). Some clones in this sample may be carry-over from other donors' samples. What was sequenced was CD8+ T cells from PBMCs. This rearrangement joins TRBV7-2 to TRBJ1-2, with D perhaps matching TRBD1 (5 bases). The CDR3 DNA follows: TGTGCCAGCAGCTTAGAGCAGGGACCGAAATATGGCTACACCTTC. Residues: CASSLEQGPKYGYTF.